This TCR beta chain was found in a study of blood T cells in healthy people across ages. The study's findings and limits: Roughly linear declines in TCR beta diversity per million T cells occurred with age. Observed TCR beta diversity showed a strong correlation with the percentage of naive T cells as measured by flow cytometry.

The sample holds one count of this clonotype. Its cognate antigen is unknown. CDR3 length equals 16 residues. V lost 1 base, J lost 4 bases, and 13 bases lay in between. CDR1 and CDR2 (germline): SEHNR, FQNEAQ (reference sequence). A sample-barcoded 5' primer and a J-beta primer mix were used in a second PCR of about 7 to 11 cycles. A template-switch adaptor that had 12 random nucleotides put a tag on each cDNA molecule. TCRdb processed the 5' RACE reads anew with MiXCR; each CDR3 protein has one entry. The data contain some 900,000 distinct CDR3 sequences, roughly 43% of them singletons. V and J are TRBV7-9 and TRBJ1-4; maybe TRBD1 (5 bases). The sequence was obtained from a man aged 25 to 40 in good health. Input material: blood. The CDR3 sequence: CASSLELGTGNEKLFF. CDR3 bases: TGTGCCAGCAGCTTAGAGCTCGGGACGGGTAATGAAAAACTGTTTTTT.